This T cell receptor (beta chain) appears in the sequencing data of a study of graft-versus-host responses after intestinal transplantation. Germline trimming cut 0 bases from V and 8 bases from J; bases unmatched to any gene: 8. This CDR3 has 16 amino acids. Germline CDR1 SGHRS, CDR2 YFSETQ. Intraepithelial and lamina propria lymphocytes were isolated from graft specimens. The protocol was immunoSEQ multiplex PCR, while the TCRdb copy is restricted to in-frame clones and leaves out a portion. The table includes roughly 15,000 clones, 70% to 85% detected once. The rearrangement joins TRBV5-1 to TRBJ2-4; the match to TRBD1 covers 10 bases. The sequence came from a human patient who received an intestinal transplant, so some T cells may come from the graft donor. The sequenced sample was ileum tissue, obtained approximately 27 days after intestinal transplant. The CDR3 is CASSLALDRGADIQYF. In DNA form, the CDR3 reads TGCGCCAGCAGCTTGGCCCTGGACAGGGGGGCAGACATTCAGTACTTC.